This is a list of T cell receptor beta chains from one sample in a study of cytotoxic CD8 clonotypes in ibrutinib-treated CLL. The repertoire was sequenced with immunoSEQ multiplex PCR; TCRdb's copy has only in-frame clones and lacks some. The sample includes about 140,000 clones, less than 95% of them seen just once. The material was PBMCs, obtained after 12 months of ibrutinib treatment. The receptors were gathered from a human donor with chronic lymphocytic leukemia. Each CDR3 is given with its conserved first and last residue. The D gene is left open where the match is weak. The size field is filled for only some rows; it gives once, few, many or a size class.

size,J,V,D,CDR3,DNA
-,TRBJ2-7,TRBV5-4,TRBD1,CASSDRPGQGLYEQYF,TGTGCCAGCAGCGATCGGCCGGGACAGGGACTATACGAGCAGTACTTC
-,TRBJ2-7,TRBV7-8,-,CASMRDGAGYEQYF,TGTGCCAGCATGAGGGATGGGGCAGGCTACGAGCAGTACTTC
-,TRBJ2-5,TRBV28,TRBD2,CASSFGWGGWTQYF,TGTGCCAGCAGTTTTGGGTGGGGGGGTTGGACCCAGTACTTC
-,TRBJ2-1,TRBV10-1,-,CASSQDINEQFF,TGCGCCAGCAGCCAGGACATAAATGAGCAGTTCTTC
-,TRBJ2-1,TRBV28,-,CASGGLHNEQFF,TGTGCCAGCGGGGGACTTCACAATGAGCAGTTCTTC
once,TRBJ1-5,TRBV29-1,TRBD1,CSVGQPNQPQHF,TGCAGCGTGGGACAGCCCAATCAGCCCCAGCATTTT
-,TRBJ1-1,TRBV5-1,-,CASSFGAEWSTEAFF,TGCGCCAGCAGCTTCGGGGCGGAATGGTCCACTGAAGCTTTCTTT
-,TRBJ2-4,TRBV7-9,TRBD1,CASSSAIGQGSGNIQYF,TGTGCCAGCAGCTCCGCGATCGGACAGGGAAGTGGGAACATTCAGTACTTC
-,TRBJ2-7,TRBV28,-,CATGGLKNSYEQYF,TGTGCCACAGGGGGGCTGAAAAACTCCTACGAGCAGTACTTC
-,TRBJ2-6,TRBV28,-,CASSLRLFSGANVLTF,TGTGCCAGCAGTTTACGGCTTTTCTCTGGGGCCAACGTCCTGACTTTC
-,TRBJ2-7,TRBV12-5,-,CASGLVPGSKAYEQYF,TGTGCTAGTGGTTTGGTCCCAGGATCTAAGGCCTACGAGCAGTACTTC
-,TRBJ1-5,TRBV29-1,-,CSVAQDEGQPQHF,TGCAGCGTCGCGCAGGATGAGGGTCAGCCCCAGCATTTT
-,TRBJ2-3,TRBV6-4,-,CASSAKPHTSTDTQYF,TGTGCCAGCAGTGCTAAGCCTCACACCTCCACAGATACGCAGTATTTT
-,TRBJ1-1,TRBV28,-,CATEKQGVEAFF,TGTGCCACCGAGAAACAGGGAGTTGAAGCTTTCTTT
-,TRBJ2-3,TRBV4-3,TRBD1,CASSQGYTGGRLQDTDTQYF,TGCGCCAGCAGCCAAGGTTACACAGGGGGGAGACTCCAGGACACAGATACGCAGTATTTT
-,TRBJ1-1,TRBV6-5,-,CASSYSSGADTEAFF,TGTGCCAGCAGTTACTCGTCAGGGGCGGACACTGAAGCTTTCTTT
-,TRBJ2-2,TRBV5-4,TRBD2,CASRETSGRGNTGELFF,TGTGCCAGCAGGGAGACTAGCGGGAGGGGTAACACCGGGGAGCTGTTTTTT
-,TRBJ1-2,TRBV5-6,TRBD1,CASSPPGTAVNYGYTF,TGTGCCAGCAGCCCACCCGGGACAGCCGTAAACTATGGCTACACCTTC
-,TRBJ2-7,TRBV9,TRBD2,CASSGTSVGEQYF,TGTGCCAGCAGCGGGACTAGCGTGGGCGAGCAGTACTTC
-,TRBJ1-1,TRBV28,-,CASSLDRLNTEAFF,TGTGCCAGCAGTCTTGACAGACTGAACACTGAAGCTTTCTTT
-,TRBJ2-7,TRBV20-1,TRBD2,CRLTSPYEQYF,TGCAGGCTGACTAGCCCCTACGAGCAGTACTTC
-,TRBJ2-1,TRBV11-2,-,CASSSGRWEQFF,TGTGCCAGCAGCTCGGGAAGATGGGAGCAGTTCTTC
-,TRBJ2-3,TRBV15,-,CATSKRPVVITDTQYF,TGTGCCACCAGCAAGCGGCCTGTAGTTATCACAGATACGCAGTATTTT
-,TRBJ2-5,TRBV13,-,CASSAGETQYF,TGTGCCAGCAGCGCCGGGGAGACCCAGTACTTC
-,TRBJ2-1,TRBV5-6,-,CASSLQGVHEQFF,TGTGCCAGCAGCTTGCAAGGGGTCCATGAGCAGTTCTTC
-,TRBJ1-1,TRBV6-1,TRBD1,CGSGTDFNTEAFF,TGTGGAAGCGGGACAGACTTTAACACTGAAGCTTTCTTT
once,TRBJ2-5,TRBV2,TRBD2,CASSRLAGGPFFETQYF,TGTGCCAGCAGCCGACTAGCGGGAGGGCCTTTTTTTGAGACCCAGTACTTC
few,TRBJ1-2,TRBV7-2,-,CASSLVPLGTANPYGYTF,TGTGCCAGCAGCTTAGTCCCCTTAGGGACCGCTAACCCCTATGGCTACACCTTC
-,TRBJ2-4,TRBV19,-,CASSIRGRFDNLAKNIQYF,TGTGCCAGTAGTATCAGAGGAAGATTCGACAACCTAGCCAAAAACATTCAGTACTTC
-,TRBJ2-1,TRBV28,-,CASRQSQGKQFF,TGTGCCAGCAGACAAAGCCAGGGGAAGCAGTTCTTC
-,TRBJ2-5,TRBV5-1,-,CASATRTVRETQYF,TGCGCCAGCGCGACCCGGACGGTCCGGGAGACCCAGTACTTC
-,TRBJ2-3,TRBV10-3,TRBD2,CAISEGTSGSTDTQYF,TGTGCCATCAGTGAGGGGACTAGCGGTAGCACAGATACGCAGTATTTT
-,TRBJ2-1,TRBV25-1,-,CASSDREQFF,TGTGCCAGCAGTGATCGTGAGCAGTTCTTC
-,TRBJ2-1,TRBV2,TRBD2,CASSPPLAGGFNEQFF,TGTGCCAGCAGTCCTCCCCTGGCGGGAGGGTTCAATGAGCAGTTCTTC
-,TRBJ2-5,TRBV5-4,TRBD1,CASSLGTGKSETQYF,TGTGCCAGCAGCTTGGGGACAGGGAAATCGGAGACCCAGTACTTC
-,TRBJ2-3,TRBV1,-,CTSSQEKRTDTQYF,TGCACCAGCAGCCAAGAGAAACGCACAGATACGCAGTATTTT
-,TRBJ1-5,TRBV18,-,CASSLGGRSNQPQHF,TGTGCCAGCTCACTTGGGGGTAGGAGCAATCAGCCCCAGCATTTT
-,TRBJ2-3,TRBV9,TRBD2,CASSVEPLAGAVDTQYF,TGTGCCAGCAGCGTAGAGCCCCTAGCGGGAGCGGTAGATACGCAGTATTTT
-,TRBJ2-1,TRBV2,-,CASSEPEAGNEQFF,TGTGCCAGCAGTGAACCGGAGGCGGGCAATGAGCAGTTCTTC